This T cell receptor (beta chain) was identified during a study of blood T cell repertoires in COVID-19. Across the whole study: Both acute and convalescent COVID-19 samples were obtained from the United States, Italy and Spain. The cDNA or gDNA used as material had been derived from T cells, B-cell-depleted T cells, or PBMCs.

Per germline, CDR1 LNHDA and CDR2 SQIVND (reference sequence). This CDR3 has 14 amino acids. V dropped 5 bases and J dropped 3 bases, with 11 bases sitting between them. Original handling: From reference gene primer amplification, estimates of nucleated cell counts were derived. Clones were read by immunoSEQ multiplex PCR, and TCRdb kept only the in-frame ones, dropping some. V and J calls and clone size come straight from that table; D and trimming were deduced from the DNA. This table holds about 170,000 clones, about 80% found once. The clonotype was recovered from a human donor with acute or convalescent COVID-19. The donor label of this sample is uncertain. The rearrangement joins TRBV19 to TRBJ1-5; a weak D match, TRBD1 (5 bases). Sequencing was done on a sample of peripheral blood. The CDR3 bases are TGTGCCAGTAGTGAGAGGGGACTCAATCAGCCCCAGCATTTT. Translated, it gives CASSERGLNQPQHF.